This T cell receptor beta chain was profiled in a study of T-cell memory formation after mild COVID-19. This clonotype was detected only a few times. What it binds is not known. TCRdb analysed the 5' RACE reads with MiXCR anew, one entry per CDR3 protein. The sample has roughly 400,000 distinct CDR3 sequences, 20% to 25% seen once. Study findings and constraints: Shrinking CD4+ clones resided mostly in CM and EM, and CD8+ ones in EMRA.

The source of this sequence is an adult woman who had mild COVID-19 (a few samples of this study predate the infection). Cell type and time point are not known. Sequencing was performed on PBMCs or a T cell subset sorted from them (not recorded which).

CDR3 DNA: TGTGCCAGCAGTCCAGGGGGCGCTTTGATAGTCAGAGATCAGCCCCAGCATTTT. Translation: CASSPGGALIVRDQPQHF. The rearrangement links TRBV28 to TRBJ1-5; 8 bases align to TRBD1. This CDR3 is built from 18 residues. V gave up 5 bases and J gave up 5 bases; unmatched junction bases: 17. Germline CDR1 reads MDHEN; CDR2 reads SYDVKM.